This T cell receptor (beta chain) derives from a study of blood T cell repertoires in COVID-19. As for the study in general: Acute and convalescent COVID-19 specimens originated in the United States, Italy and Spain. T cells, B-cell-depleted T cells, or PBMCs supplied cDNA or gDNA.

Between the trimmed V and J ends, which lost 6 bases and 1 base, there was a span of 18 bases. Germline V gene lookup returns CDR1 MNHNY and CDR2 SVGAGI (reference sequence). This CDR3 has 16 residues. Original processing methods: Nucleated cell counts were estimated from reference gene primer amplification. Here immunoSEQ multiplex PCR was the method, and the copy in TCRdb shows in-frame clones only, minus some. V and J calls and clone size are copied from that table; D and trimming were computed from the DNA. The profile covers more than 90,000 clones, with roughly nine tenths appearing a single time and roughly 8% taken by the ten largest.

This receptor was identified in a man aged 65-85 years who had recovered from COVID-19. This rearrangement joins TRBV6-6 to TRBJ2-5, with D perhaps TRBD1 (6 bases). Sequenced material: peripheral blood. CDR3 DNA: TGTGCCAGCAGCTGGGGGCTAGCAGGTTCCCAAGAGACCCAGTACTTC. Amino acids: CASSWGLAGSQETQYF.